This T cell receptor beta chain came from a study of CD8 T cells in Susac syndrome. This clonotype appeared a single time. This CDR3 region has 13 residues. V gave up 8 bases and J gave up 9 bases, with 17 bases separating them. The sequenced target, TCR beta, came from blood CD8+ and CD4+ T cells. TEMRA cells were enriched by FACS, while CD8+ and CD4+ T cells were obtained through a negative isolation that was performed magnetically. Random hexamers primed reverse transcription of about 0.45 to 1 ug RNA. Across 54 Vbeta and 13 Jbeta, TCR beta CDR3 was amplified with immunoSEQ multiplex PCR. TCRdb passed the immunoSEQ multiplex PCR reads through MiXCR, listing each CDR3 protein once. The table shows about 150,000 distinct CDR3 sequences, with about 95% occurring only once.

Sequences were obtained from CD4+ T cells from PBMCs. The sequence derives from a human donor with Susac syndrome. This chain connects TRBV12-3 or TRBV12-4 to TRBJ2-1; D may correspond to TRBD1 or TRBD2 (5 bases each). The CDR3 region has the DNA TGTGCCAGCGCCCCTGGGGGTCCTGCTGAGCAGTTCTTC. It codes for CASAPGGPAEQFF.